The clone carrying this TCR beta chain has more than one count but fewer than ten. Its antigen is not identified. This CDR3 is built from 14 residues. With V trimmed by 5 bases and J by 4 bases, 6 bases remained unmatched. The data originate from a study of T-cell memory formation after mild COVID-19. Overall study: The study found TCR clusters largely donor specific.

Overall study findings and caveats: There was no confirmation that second-wave clones peaking on day 37 were SARS-CoV-2 specific. Day 15 to 85 contracting clones showed balanced CD4/CD8; later expanders leaned CD4+.

From 5'RACE with constant-segment primers came TCR alpha and TCR beta cDNA libraries that carried sample barcodes and UMIs. A single record per CDR3 protein comes from TCRdb applying MiXCR to the 5' RACE reads. Of about 55,000 distinct CDR3 sequences in the sample, more than 8% were seen once. Sample: PBMCs or a T cell subset sorted from them (not recorded which). The rearrangement joins TRBV12-3 or TRBV12-4 to TRBJ2-7; 9 bases agree with TRBD2. This receptor was taken from a man aged 18 to 30 who had mild COVID-19 (a few samples of this study predate the infection). Cell type and time point are not known. The chain's CDR3 is CASSTGTSFYEQYF. As DNA, the CDR3 is TGTGCCAGCAGTACCGGGACTAGCTTTTACGAGCAGTACTTC.